A single sample gave rise to the 7 T cell receptor beta chains below, sequenced in a study of PD-L1 blockade in urothelial cancer. Sequenced by immunoSEQ multiplex PCR; TCRdb stores in-frame clones only, minus some. The data show 45,000 to 60,000 clones, 84% seen once. Here the sequenced sample was PBMCs, taken around atezolizumab (anti-PD-L1) treatment. The receptors come from a man aged 35 to 55 with urothelial cancer.

The chain links TRBV5-1 to TRBJ2-7, with TRBD2 identical over 8 bases. V trimming: 5 bases; J trimming: 4 bases; junction bases outside the gene matches: 2. CDR1 and CDR2 from the germline V gene are SGHRS and YFSETQ. The CDR3 is made up of 12 amino acids. The CDR3 DNA reads TGCGCCAGCAGTTCTAGCGGGTACGAGCAGTACTTC. The encoded protein is CASSSSGYEQYF.

The chain recombines TRBV15 with TRBJ2-1; TRBD2 is a possible D gene (6 bases). Trimming took off 6 bases at V and 8 bases at J, with 17 bases between the two ends. The CDR3 covers 14 residues. In germline, CDR1 is LNHNV, CDR2 YYDKDF (reference sequence). The CDR3 loop is CATSFAGTSDEQFF. As DNA, the CDR3 is TGTGCCACCAGTTTCGCCGGGACTTCCGATGAGCAGTTCTTC.

This clone was observed a few times. The chain joins TRBV28 to TRBJ2-7; the match to TRBD1 covers 7 bases. V lost 8 bases, J lost 2 bases, and 3 bases stayed unmatched. Germline lookup yields CDR1 MDHEN and CDR2 SYDVKM. This CDR3 has 12 residues. The CDR3 is CASSGTAYEQYF. The CDR3 region has the DNA TGTGCCAGCTCCGGGACAGCCTACGAGCAGTACTTC.

The chain carries TRBV2 and TRBJ2-5; D possibly corresponds to TRBD2 (6 bases). The germline CDR1 and CDR2 sequences are SNHLY and FYNNEI. The CDR3 spans 12 residues. Trimming stripped 7 bases from V and 5 bases from J, with 11 bases between. The DNA for the CDR3 is TGTGCCAGCACCCTGGGGGGTGAGACCCAGTACTTC. It is translated as CASTLGGETQYF.

This clone occurred once. V and J are TRBV21-1 and TRBJ2-5; TRBD1 reflects the table's D call only, with no check against the DNA. TRBV21-1 is a documented pseudogene. The CDR3 spans 14 residues. For the CDR3, the DNA is TGTGCCAGCAGCAGACAGGGGGAGCAAGAGACCCAGTACTTC. The encoded protein is CASSRQGEQETQYF.

This chain joins TRBV7-8 and TRBJ2-3, with 10 bases identical to TRBD2. J was trimmed by 4 bases and V by 1 base; bases with no gene match: 5. Germline-derived CDR1 and CDR2 are SGHVS and FQNEAQ. This CDR3 spans 16 amino acids. This CDR3 reads CASSLVSLAGADTQYF. The CDR3 DNA sequence: TGTGCCAGCAGCTTAGTCTCGCTAGCGGGAGCAGATACGCAGTATTTT.

In this sample, this clone turned up a few times. V usage is TRBV9 and J usage is TRBJ2-2; 7 bases are a match to TRBD1. The junction had 6 bases not matched to a gene; V was cut back by 4 bases and J by 9 bases. CDR3 size: 13 residues. Germline-derived CDR1 and CDR2 are SGDLS and YYNGEE. The CDR3 coding sequence is TGTGCCAGCAGCCCAGGGGGACAAAGGGAGCTGTTTTTT. As protein: CASSPGGQRELFF.